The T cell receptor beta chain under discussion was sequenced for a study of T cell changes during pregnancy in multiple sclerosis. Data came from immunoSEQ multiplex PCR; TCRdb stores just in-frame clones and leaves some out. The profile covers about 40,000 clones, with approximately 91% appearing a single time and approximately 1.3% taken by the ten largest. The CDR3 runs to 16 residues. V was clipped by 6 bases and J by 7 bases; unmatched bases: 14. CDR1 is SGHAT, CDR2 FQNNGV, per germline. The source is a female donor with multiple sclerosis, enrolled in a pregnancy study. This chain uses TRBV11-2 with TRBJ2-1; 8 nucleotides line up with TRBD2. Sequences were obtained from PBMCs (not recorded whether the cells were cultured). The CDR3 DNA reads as TGTGCCAGCAGATCCCTCAAGCGGGAGAAAGTAAATGAGCAGTTCTTC. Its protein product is CASRSLKREKVNEQFF.